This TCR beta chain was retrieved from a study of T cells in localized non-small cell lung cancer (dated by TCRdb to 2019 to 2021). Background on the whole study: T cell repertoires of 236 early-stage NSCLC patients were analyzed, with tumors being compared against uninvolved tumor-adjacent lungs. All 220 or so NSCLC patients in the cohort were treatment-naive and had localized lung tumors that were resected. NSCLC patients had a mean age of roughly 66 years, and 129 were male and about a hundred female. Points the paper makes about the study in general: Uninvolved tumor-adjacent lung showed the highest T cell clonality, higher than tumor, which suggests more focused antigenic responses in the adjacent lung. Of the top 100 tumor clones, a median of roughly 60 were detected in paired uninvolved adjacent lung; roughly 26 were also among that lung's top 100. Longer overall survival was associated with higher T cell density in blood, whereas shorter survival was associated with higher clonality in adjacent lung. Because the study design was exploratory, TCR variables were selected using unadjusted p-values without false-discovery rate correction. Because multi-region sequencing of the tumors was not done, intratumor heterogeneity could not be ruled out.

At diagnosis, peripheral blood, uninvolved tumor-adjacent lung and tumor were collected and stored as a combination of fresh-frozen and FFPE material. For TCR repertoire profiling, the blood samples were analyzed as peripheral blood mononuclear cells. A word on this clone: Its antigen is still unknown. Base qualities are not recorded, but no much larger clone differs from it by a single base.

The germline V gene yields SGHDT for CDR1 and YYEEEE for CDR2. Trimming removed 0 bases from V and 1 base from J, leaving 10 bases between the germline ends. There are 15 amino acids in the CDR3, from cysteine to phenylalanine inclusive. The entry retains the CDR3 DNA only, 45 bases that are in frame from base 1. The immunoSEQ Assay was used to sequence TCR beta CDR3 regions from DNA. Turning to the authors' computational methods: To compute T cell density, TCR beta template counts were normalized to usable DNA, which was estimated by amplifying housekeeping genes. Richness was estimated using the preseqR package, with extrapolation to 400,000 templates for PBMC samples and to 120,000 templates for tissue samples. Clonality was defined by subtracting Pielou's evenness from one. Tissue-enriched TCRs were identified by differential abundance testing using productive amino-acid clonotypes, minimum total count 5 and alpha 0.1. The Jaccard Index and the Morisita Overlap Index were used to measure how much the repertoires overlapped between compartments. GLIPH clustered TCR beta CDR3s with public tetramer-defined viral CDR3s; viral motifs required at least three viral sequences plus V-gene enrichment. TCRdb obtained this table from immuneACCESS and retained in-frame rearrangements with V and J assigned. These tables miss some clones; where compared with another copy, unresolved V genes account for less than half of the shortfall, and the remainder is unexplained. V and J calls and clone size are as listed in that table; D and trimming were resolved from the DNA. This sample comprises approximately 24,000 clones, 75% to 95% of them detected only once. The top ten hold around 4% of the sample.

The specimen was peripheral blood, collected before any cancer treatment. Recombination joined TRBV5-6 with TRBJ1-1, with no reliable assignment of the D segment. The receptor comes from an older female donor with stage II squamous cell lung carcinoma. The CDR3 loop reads CASSLVWESNTEAFF. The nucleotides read TGTGCCAGCAGCTTGGTGTGGGAATCGAACACTGAAGCTTTCTTT.